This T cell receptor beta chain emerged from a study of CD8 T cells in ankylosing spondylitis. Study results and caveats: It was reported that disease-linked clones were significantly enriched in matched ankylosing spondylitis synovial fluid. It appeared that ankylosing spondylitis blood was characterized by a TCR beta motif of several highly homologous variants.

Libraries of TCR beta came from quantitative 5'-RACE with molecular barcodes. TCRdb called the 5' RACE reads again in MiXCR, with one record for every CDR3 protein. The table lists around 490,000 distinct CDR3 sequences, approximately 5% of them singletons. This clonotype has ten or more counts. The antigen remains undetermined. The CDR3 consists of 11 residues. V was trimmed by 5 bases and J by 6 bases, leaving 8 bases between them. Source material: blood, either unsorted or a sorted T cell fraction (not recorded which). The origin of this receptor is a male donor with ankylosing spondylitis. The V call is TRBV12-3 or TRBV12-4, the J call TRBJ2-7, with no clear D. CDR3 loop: CASSARFEQYF. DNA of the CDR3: TGTGCCAGCAGTGCTCGTTTCGAGCAGTACTTC.